This TCR beta chain was observed in a study of cytomegalovirus exposure and HLA in healthy donors. General study points: HLA alleles showed associations with approximately 15,000 TCR beta sequences in a later analysis, at a 0.05 false discovery rate. Diagnosis of cytomegalovirus status made by the classifier reportedly showed high specificity and sensitivity. The authors excluded some V segments, including TRBV6-2 and TRBV6-3, as indistinguishable.

PCR involved 60 Vbeta and 13 Jbeta primers. Authors' processing steps: Counted up in a later analysis, unique TCR beta chains came to some 82 million, with about 9.9 million shared. The repertoire was sequenced with immunoSEQ multiplex PCR; TCRdb's copy has only in-frame clones and lacks some. The V and J calls and clone size are taken from that table; D and trimming were inferred from the DNA. The sample includes under 200,000 clones. CDR1 is SNHLY and CDR2 is FYNNEI in the germline V gene. The CDR3 extends over 16 amino acids. Trimming stripped 3 bases from V and 6 bases from J, with 18 bases between. A remark on this clone: Its antigen is as yet unknown.

The sequenced material came from PBMCs. The V call is TRBV2, the J call TRBJ2-4; maybe TRBD1 (5 bases). The TCR originated in a woman younger than 30 in good health and CMV-seropositive. CDR3 loop: CASSDLDSSSRNIQYF. The CDR3 bases are TGTGCCAGCAGTGACCTAGACAGTTCCTCCCGAAACATTCAGTACTTC.